This T cell receptor beta chain comes out of a study of technical replicates of blood from a few donors. The germline V gene encodes CDR1 MGHRA and CDR2 YSYEKL. J gave up 8 bases and V 0 bases, and 3 bases lay outside the gene matches. The CDR3 has 16 residues. Sequencing used immunoSEQ multiplex PCR; TCRdb keeps in-frame clones, though not all of them. The repertoire has more than 90,000 clones, 90% to 97% of them found once; the top ten carry about 0.21%. In this sample, this clone turned up a few times. The sample was T cells isolated from PBMCs. The sequence was collected from a human donor in good health. The V call is TRBV4-1, the J call TRBJ2-1; 14 bases map to TRBD2. The DNA for the CDR3 is TGCGCCAGCAGCCAAGAAAGACTAGCGGGAGGGGATGAGCAGTTCTTC. This codes for CASSQERLAGGDEQFF.